These 25 T cell receptor beta chains came from one sample sequenced in a study of T cell responses to AZD1222 COVID-19 vaccine. Assay: immunoSEQ multiplex PCR; the TCRdb copy retains only in-frame clones and omits some. Of 98,000 or so clones listed, about 86% are singletons. Sequenced material: peripheral blood, taken on day 0 of AZD1222 vaccination. Receptors were obtained from an adult in good health.

This clone came up a few times. The gene calls are TRBV28 and TRBJ1-2; TRBD1 matches 8 bases. The CDR3 totals 15 residues. Germline V gene sequence: CDR1 MDHEN, CDR2 SYDVKM. V was pared by 6 bases and J by 4 bases, with 10 bases of the junction left unmatched. CDR3 nucleotides: TGTGCCAGCAGAGAAACAGGGGGAGCTGGCTATGGCTACACCTTC. This encodes CASRETGGAGYGYTF.

This chain joins TRBV11-2 and TRBJ2-7; TRBD2 aligns across 10 bases. This CDR3 has 16 amino acids. Losses at the gene ends were 3 bases for V and 5 bases for J; bases not matched to a gene: 10. Per the germline V gene, CDR1 is SGHAT and CDR2 is FQNNGV. The CDR3 loop reads CASSFRLSGGAHEQYF. The CDR3 coding sequence is TGTGCCAGCAGCTTCCGGTTGAGCGGGGGGGCCCACGAGCAGTACTTC.

The J gene is TRBJ2-1, the V gene TRBV2; TRBD1 agrees at 9 bases. CDR1 SNHLY and CDR2 FYNNEI come from the germline V gene. Trimming cost V 1 base and J 9 bases; bases outside gene matches: 1. The CDR3 contains 13 residues. This chain's CDR3 is CASSEGTGVEQFF. CDR3 bases: TGTGCCAGCAGTGAAGGGACAGGGGTTGAGCAGTTCTTC.

This sequence joins TRBV3-1 (or the pseudogene TRBV3-2) and TRBJ1-6; no definite D call. CDR1 is LGHDT and CDR2 is YNNKEL in the germline V gene (reference sequence). This CDR3 is 13 amino acids long. V was shortened by 0 bases and J by 6 bases, with 3 bases between the two germline ends. CDR3 nucleotide sequence: TGTGCCAGCAGCCAAGATCCTAATTCACCCCTCCACTTT. Translation gives CASSQDPNSPLHF.

As regards this clone: The sample contains more than one DNA sequence encoding this CDR3. V and J are TRBV6-6 and TRBJ2-1; 8 bases are a match to TRBD2. CDR3 size: 14 residues. Germline loops: CDR1 MNHNY, CDR2 SVGAGI (reference sequence). V gave up 6 bases and J gave up 0 bases; unmatched junction bases: 1. CDR3: CASRREGSYNEQFF. The CDR3 coding sequence is TGTGCCAGCAGACGGGAGGGCTCCTACAATGAGCAGTTCTTC.

The gene calls are TRBV5-1 and TRBJ1-6; TRBD1 is a possible D gene (5 bases). This CDR3 is 15 amino acids long. Germline CDR1 reads SGHRS; CDR2 reads YFSETQ. V was pared by 3 bases and J by 14 bases, with 21 bases between. The CDR3 coding sequence is TGCGCCAGCAGCTCCCTCGGGGCAGGGAGTCCAACCCTCCACTTT. Protein product: CASSSLGAGSPTLHF.

The V gene is TRBV6-1, the J gene TRBJ2-7, with 11 nucleotides matching TRBD2. V trimming: 2 bases; J trimming: 3 bases; junction bases outside the gene matches: 3. This CDR3 has 15 residues. Germline V gene lookup returns CDR1 MNHNS and CDR2 SASEGT. Here the CDR3 DNA reads TGTGCCAGCAGTGAAACTAGCGGGGGATACTACGAGCAGTACTTC. The encoded protein is CASSETSGGYYEQYF.

V usage is TRBV24-1 and J usage is TRBJ1-5; TRBD1 might be the D (6 bases). The V end lost 3 bases, the J end lost 3 bases, and 11 bases lay between the germline ends. The V gene's germline CDR1 is KGHDR and CDR2 SFDVKD. The CDR3 extends over 15 amino acids. CDR3 in DNA: TGTGCCACCAGTGATGACGACAGGCCCAATCAGCCCCAGCATTTT. Amino acid sequence: CATSDDDRPNQPQHF.

The V and J genes are TRBV4-1 and TRBJ2-2; D is perhaps TRBD2 (5 bases). Germline loops: CDR1 MGHRA, CDR2 YSYEKL. CDR3 size: 16 residues. The V gene lost 4 bases and the J gene lost 6 bases, with 18 bases spanning the gap. In DNA form, the CDR3 reads TGCGCCAGCAGCCCTATGGCGAGCGGCCTGTCCGGGGAGCTGTTTTTT. The encoded protein is CASSPMASGLSGELFF.

This sequence joins TRBV5-6 and TRBJ2-7; a possible D gene is TRBD2 (5 bases). The ends were cut back, 4 bases at V and 3 bases at J, with 17 bases in the middle. CDR1 and CDR2 from the germline V gene are SGHDT and YYEEEE. There are 15 residues in the CDR3. Here the CDR3 DNA reads TGTGCCAGCAGCCCGGGGATCTCCGTCGGCTACGAGCAGTACTTC. This gives the protein CASSPGISVGYEQYF.

V is TRBV24-1 and J is TRBJ1-2; D is ambiguous. CDR1 and CDR2 (germline): KGHDR, SFDVKD. The CDR3 consists of 13 residues. The ends were cut back, 2 bases at V and 5 bases at J, with 8 bases in the middle. The CDR3: CATSDYDTYGYTF. The CDR3 DNA follows: TGTGCCACCAGTGATTACGACACATATGGCTACACCTTC.

The rearrangement joins TRBV5-3 to TRBJ2-7; 13 bases are shared with TRBD2. TRBV5-3 belongs to the ORF category, with a function that is uncertain. Trimming cost V 0 bases and J 3 bases; bases outside gene matches: 3. The CDR3 is 16 amino acids. The CDR3 reads CARSLGLAGGIYEQYF. CDR3 sequence (DNA): TGTGCCAGAAGCTTGGGACTAGCGGGGGGAATCTACGAGCAGTACTTC.

The genes are TRBV27 and TRBJ1-6, with D uncertain. The germline V and J ends were trimmed by 8 bases and 3 bases, with 14 bases remaining between them. Germline assignment: CDR1 MNHEY and CDR2 SMNVEV (reference sequence). The CDR3 totals 15 residues. CDR3 bases: TGTGCCAGCTCATACGGAGTCTACTATAATTCACCCCTCCACTTT. This codes for CASSYGVYYNSPLHF.

V and J are TRBV5-5 and TRBJ1-3; unclear D gene. CDR1 and CDR2 from the germline V gene are SGHKS and YYEKEE (reference sequence). Trimming removed 5 bases at V and 0 bases at J, with 12 bases between. The CDR3 runs 15 residues. DNA for the CDR3: TGTGCCAGCAGTGACCGACCGCGCTCTGGAAACACCATATATTTT. Its protein is CASSDRPRSGNTIYF. Combining the CDR3 with reference TRBV5-5 and TRBJ1-3 gives the whole variable domain DAGVTQSPTHLIKTRGQQVTLRCSPISGHKSVSWYQQVLGQGPQFIFQYYEKEERGRGNFPDRFSARQFPNYSSELNVNALLLGDSALYLCASSDRPRSGNTIYFGEGSWLTVV.

This clone was counted ten times or more. The chain combines TRBV29-1 with TRBJ1-5, with 8 bases identical to TRBD1. The CDR3 has 14 residues. With V trimmed by 0 bases and J by 2 bases, 0 bases remained unmatched. CDR1 and CDR2 (germline): SQVTM, ANQGSEA. CDR3 DNA: TGCAGCGTTGAAGAGACAGGGGGCAATCAGCCCCAGCATTTT. Residues: CSVEETGGNQPQHF.

This chain uses TRBV28 with TRBJ2-1; 11 nucleotides match TRBD2. The CDR3 covers 16 residues. Germline V CDR1 and CDR2: MDHEN, SYDVKM. V gave up 3 bases and J gave up 8 bases; unmatched junction bases: 9. The CDR3 DNA is TGTGCCAGCAGTTTGGGACTTACTAGCGGGGGTGATGAGCAGTTCTTC. Protein product: CASSLGLTSGGDEQFF.

The chain joins TRBV18 to TRBJ2-5; D gene unclear. The germline V and J ends were trimmed by 2 bases and 3 bases, with 13 bases remaining between them. The CDR3 runs 15 residues. In germline, CDR1 is KGHSH, CDR2 LQKENI. CDR3 bases: TGTGCCAGCTCACCATACTTCGGTGCTGAAGAGACCCAGTACTTC. It specifies CASSPYFGAEETQYF.

J is TRBJ1-2 and V is TRBV6-1; D is unclear. Per germline, CDR1 MNHNS and CDR2 SASEGT. The CDR3 has 14 residues. Trimming shortened V by 3 bases and J by 5 bases, and 13 bases separated the two germline ends. CDR3 region: CASSEYLVGYGYTF. In nucleotides, the CDR3 is TGTGCCAGCAGTGAGTACCTCGTAGGTTATGGCTACACCTTC.

This sequence joins TRBV2 and TRBJ2-7; D is tentatively TRBD1 or TRBD2 (5 bases each). The CDR3 loop spans 17 amino acids. Germline V gene lookup returns CDR1 SNHLY and CDR2 FYNNEI. Trimming took off 3 bases at V and 0 bases at J, with 18 bases between the two ends. The CDR3 nucleotides are TGTGCCAGCAGTGATCCACCCGTGGGGGTGCCCTCCTACGAGCAGTACTTC. Its translation: CASSDPPVGVPSYEQYF.

The chain combines TRBV7-6 with TRBJ2-7, with TRBD2 as a possible D gene (6 bases). The germline CDR1 and CDR2 sequences are SGHVS and FNYEAQ. The CDR3 extends over 17 amino acids. V lost 5 bases, J lost 0 bases, and 20 bases lay in between. For the CDR3, the DNA is TGTGCCAGCAGCCCCCCCTCGGGACTCACGAGCTCCTACGAGCAGTACTTC. Its translation: CASSPPSGLTSSYEQYF.

The chain is built from TRBV5-6 and TRBJ2-7; possibly TRBD1 for D (6 bases). The CDR3 totals 13 residues. V lost 1 base, J lost 5 bases, and 10 bases lay in between. The germline CDR1 and CDR2 sequences are SGHDT and YYEEEE. Here the CDR3 DNA reads TGTGCCAGCAGCTTGTGGACAGAGAACGAGCAGTACTTC. This sequence encodes CASSLWTENEQYF.

This chain uses TRBV18 with TRBJ1-5; D might be TRBD1 (6 bases). V was trimmed by 0 bases and J by 5 bases, leaving 17 bases between them. The CDR3 contains 17 residues. Germline CDR1 reads KGHSH; CDR2 reads LQKENI. CDR3 protein: CASSPPATGQGYQPQHF. The CDR3, as DNA: TGTGCCAGCTCACCACCGGCGACCGGGCAGGGGTATCAGCCCCAGCATTTT.

The CDR3 DNA sequence: TGTGCCAGCTCACCACCGGCACAGGAGTTTGGCTACACCTTC. Translating gives CASSPPAQEFGYTF. The chain has TRBV18 and TRBJ1-2; tentatively, D is TRBD1 (5 bases). The germline gives CDR1 KGHSH, CDR2 LQKENI. The V end was cut by 0 bases, the J end by 7 bases, with 12 bases between. The CDR3 contains 14 residues.

This chain uses TRBV3-1 (or the pseudogene TRBV3-2) with TRBJ2-7; 10 bases fit TRBD1. The V gene end was trimmed by 6 bases and the J gene end by 2 bases; junction bases not matched to a gene: 7. Germline V lookup: CDR1 LGHDT, CDR2 YNNKEL (reference sequence). CDR3 length equals 15 residues. The CDR3 region has the DNA TGTGCCAGCAGGGGGGGACAGGGGAGGGCCTACGAGCAGTACTTC. Its translation: CASRGGQGRAYEQYF.

The chain couples TRBV11-2 to TRBJ2-1; perhaps TRBD2 as D (5 bases). Germline V lookup: CDR1 SGHAT, CDR2 FQNNGV. The CDR3 sequence is 14 residues long. Trimming took 1 base from V and 6 from J, leaving 10 bases between them. The DNA for the CDR3 is TGTGCCAGCAGCTTAGCGCGGGTGAGCAATGAGCAGTTCTTC. Translation: CASSLARVSNEQFF.